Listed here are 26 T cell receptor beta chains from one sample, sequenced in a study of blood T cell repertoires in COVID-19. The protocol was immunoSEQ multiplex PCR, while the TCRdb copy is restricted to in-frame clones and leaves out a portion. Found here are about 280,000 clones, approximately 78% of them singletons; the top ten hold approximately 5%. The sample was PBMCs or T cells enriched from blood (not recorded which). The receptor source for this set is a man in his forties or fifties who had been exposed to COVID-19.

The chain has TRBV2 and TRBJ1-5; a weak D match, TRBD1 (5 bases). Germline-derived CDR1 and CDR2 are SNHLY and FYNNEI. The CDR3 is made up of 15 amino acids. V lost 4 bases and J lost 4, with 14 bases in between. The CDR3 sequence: CASSGYVGENQPQHF. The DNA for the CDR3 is TGTGCCAGCAGTGGTTATGTAGGGGAAAATCAGCCCCAGCATTTT. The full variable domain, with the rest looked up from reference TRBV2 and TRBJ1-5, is EPEVTQTPSHQVTQMGQEVILRCVPISNHLYFYWYRQILGQKVEFLVSFYNNEISEKSEIFDDQFSVERPDGSNFTLKIRSTKLEDSAMYFCASSGYVGENQPQHFGDGTRLSIL.

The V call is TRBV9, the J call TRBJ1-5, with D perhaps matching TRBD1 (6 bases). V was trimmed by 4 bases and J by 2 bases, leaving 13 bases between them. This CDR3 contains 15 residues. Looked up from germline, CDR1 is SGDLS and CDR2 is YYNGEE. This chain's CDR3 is CASSLQGWRNQPQHF. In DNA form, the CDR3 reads TGTGCCAGCAGCTTACAGGGTTGGCGCAATCAGCCCCAGCATTTT.

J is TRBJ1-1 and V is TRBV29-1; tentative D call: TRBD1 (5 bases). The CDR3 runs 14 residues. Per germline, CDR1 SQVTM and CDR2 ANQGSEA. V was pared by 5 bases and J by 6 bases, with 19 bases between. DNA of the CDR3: TGCAGCGTTCTCCTACCCGGGGGGATGGCTGAAGCTTTCTTT. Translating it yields CSVLLPGGMAEAFF.

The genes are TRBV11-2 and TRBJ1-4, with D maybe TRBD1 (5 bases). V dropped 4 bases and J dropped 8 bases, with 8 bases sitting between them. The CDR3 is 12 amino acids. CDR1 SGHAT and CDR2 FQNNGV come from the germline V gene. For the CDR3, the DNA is TGTGCCAGCAGCTGGGACTCCGAAAAACTGTTTTTT. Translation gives CASSWDSEKLFF. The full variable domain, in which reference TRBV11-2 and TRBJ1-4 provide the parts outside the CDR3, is EAGVAQSPRYKIIEKRQSVAFWCNPISGHATLYWYQQILGQGPKLLIQFQNNGVVDDSQLPKDRFSAERLKGVDSTLKIQPAKLEDSAVYLCASSWDSEKLFFGSGTQLSVL.

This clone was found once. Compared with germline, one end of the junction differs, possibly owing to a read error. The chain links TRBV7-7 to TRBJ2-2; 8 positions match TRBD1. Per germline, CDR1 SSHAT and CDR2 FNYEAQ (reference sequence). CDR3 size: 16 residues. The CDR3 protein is CASSLSQGAGTGELFF. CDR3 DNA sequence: TGTGCTAGCAGCTTAAGTCAGGGGGCGGGCACCGGGGAGCTGTTTTTT.

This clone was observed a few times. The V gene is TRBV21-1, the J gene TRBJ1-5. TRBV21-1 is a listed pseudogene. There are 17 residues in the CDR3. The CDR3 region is CAINPLVCGCGNQPQHF. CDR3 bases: TGTGCCATAAATCCTCTGGTTTGTGGTTGCGGCAATCAGCCCCAGCATTTT.

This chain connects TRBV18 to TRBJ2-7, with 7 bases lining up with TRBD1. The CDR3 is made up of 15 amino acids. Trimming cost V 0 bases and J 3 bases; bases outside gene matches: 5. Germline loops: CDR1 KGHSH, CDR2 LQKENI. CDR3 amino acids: CASSPPVGTDYEQYF. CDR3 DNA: TGTGCCAGCTCACCACCGGTCGGGACAGACTACGAGCAGTACTTC.

CDR3 region: CASSLGAGTGHLETQYF. In nucleotides, the CDR3 is TGTGCCAGCAGCTTAGGGGCAGGGACAGGTCATTTGGAGACCCAGTACTTC. This chain connects TRBV7-2 to TRBJ2-5; 8 bases agree with TRBD1. Unmatched junction bases numbered 12, after V lost 1 base and J lost 5 bases. CDR1 and CDR2 (germline): SGHTA, FQGNSA. The CDR3 consists of 17 residues. The full variable domain, completed using reference TRBV7-2 and TRBJ2-5, is GAGVSQSPSNKVTEKGKDVELRCDPISGHTALYWYRQSLGQGLEFLIYFQGNSAPDKSGLPSDRFSAERTGGSVSTLTIQRTQQEDSAVYLCASSLGAGTGHLETQYFGPGTRLLVL.

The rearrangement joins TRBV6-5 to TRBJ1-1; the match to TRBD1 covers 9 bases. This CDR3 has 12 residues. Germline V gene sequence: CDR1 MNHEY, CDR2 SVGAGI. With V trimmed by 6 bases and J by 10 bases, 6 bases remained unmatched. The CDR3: CASSIQGAGAFF. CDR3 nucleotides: TGTGCCAGCAGCATACAGGGGGCAGGAGCTTTCTTT.

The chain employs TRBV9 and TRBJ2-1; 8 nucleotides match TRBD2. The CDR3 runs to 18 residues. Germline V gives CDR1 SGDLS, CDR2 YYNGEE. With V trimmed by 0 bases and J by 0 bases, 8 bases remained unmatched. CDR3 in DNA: TGTGCCAGCAGCGTAGGGCCCGGCGGGAGGAGCTCCTACAATGAGCAGTTCTTC. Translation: CASSVGPGGRSSYNEQFF.

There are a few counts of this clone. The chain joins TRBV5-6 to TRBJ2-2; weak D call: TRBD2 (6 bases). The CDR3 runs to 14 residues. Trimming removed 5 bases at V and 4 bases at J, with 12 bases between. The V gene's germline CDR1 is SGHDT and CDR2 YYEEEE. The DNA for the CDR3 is TGTGCCAGCAGGGGGGGTGGCTCCACCGGGGAGCTGTTTTTT. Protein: CASRGGGSTGELFF.

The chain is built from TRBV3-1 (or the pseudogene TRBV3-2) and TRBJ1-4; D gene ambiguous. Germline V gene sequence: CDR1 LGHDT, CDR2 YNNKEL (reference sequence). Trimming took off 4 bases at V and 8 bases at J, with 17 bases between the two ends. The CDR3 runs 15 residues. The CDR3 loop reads CASSLWRGVKEKLFF. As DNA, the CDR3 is TGTGCCAGCAGCCTGTGGCGGGGTGTAAAAGAAAAACTGTTTTTT.

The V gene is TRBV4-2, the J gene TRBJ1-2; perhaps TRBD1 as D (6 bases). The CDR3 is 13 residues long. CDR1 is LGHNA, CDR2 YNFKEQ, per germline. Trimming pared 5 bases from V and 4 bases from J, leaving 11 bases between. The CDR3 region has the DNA TGTGCCAGCAGCGACGGGGGGCTCTATGGCTACACCTTC. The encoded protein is CASSDGGLYGYTF.

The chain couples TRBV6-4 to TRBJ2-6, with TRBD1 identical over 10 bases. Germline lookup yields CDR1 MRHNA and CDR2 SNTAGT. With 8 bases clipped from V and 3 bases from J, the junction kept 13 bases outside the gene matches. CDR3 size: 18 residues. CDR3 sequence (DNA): TGTGCCAGCCAAGCCACGGGGACAGGGGCTGGTGGGGCCAACGTCCTGACTTTC. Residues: CASQATGTGAGGANVLTF.

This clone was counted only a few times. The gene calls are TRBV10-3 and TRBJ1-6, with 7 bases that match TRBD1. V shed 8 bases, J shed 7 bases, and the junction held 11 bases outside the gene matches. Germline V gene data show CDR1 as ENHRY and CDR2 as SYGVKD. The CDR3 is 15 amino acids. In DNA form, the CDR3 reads TGTGCCATCGGGGGAAGACAGGGCCCAAATTCACCCCTCCACTTT. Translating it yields CAIGGRQGPNSPLHF.

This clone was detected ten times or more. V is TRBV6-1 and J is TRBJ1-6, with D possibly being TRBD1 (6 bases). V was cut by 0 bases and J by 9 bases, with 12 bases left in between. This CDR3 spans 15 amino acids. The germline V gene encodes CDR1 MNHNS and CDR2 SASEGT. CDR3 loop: CASSEAGQSRSPLHF. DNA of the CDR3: TGTGCCAGCAGTGAAGCTGGACAGTCCCGTTCACCCCTCCACTTT.

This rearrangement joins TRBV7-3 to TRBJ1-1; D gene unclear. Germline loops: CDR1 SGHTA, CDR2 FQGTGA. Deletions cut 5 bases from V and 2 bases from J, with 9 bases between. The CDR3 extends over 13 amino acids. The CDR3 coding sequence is TGTGCCAGCAGCCCGAAGCGTAACACTGAAGCTTTCTTT. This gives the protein CASSPKRNTEAFF.

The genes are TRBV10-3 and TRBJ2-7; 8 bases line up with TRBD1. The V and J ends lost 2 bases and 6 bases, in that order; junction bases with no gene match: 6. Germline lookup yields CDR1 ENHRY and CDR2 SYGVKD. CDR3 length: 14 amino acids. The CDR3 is CAISETGGTGEQYF. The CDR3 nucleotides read TGTGCCATCAGTGAGACCGGAGGGACAGGCGAGCAGTACTTC.

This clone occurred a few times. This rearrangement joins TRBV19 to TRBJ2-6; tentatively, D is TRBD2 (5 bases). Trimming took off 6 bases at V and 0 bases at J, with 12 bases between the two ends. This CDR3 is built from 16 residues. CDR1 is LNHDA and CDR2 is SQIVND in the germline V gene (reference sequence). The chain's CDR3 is CASRRYGSSGANVLTF. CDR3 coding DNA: TGTGCCAGTAGACGATATGGGAGCTCTGGGGCCAACGTCCTGACTTTC.

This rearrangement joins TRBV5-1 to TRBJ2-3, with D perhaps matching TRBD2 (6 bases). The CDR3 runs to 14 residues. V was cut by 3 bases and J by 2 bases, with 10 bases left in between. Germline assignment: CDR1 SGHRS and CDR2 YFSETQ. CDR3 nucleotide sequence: TGCGCCAGCAGCTCCGGGGGTATCACAGATACGCAGTATTTT. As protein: CASSSGGITDTQYF.

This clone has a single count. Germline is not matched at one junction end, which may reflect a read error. This CDR3 is CASSYTSGRLNEQLF. The CDR3 DNA reads TGTGCCAGCAGTTACACTAGCGGGAGGCTTAATGAGCAGCTCTTC. This chain joins TRBV11-1 and TRBJ2-1; 12 bases line up with TRBD2. CDR3 length: 15 amino acids. The germline CDR1 and CDR2 sequences are SGHAT and FQDESV (reference sequence).

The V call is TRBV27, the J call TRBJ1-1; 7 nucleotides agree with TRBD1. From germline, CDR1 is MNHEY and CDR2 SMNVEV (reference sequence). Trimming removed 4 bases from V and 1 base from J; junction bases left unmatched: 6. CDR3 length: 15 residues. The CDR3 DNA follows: TGTGCCAGCAGTTGGGGGACAGAACCGAACACTGAAGCTTTCTTT. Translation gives CASSWGTEPNTEAFF.

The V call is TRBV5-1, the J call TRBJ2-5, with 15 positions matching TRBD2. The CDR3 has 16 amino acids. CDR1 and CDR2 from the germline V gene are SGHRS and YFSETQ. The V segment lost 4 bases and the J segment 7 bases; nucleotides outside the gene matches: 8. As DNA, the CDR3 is TGCGCCAGCAGCCCCGCGGGGGGACTAGCGGGGGGGACCCAGTACTTC. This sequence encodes CASSPAGGLAGGTQYF.

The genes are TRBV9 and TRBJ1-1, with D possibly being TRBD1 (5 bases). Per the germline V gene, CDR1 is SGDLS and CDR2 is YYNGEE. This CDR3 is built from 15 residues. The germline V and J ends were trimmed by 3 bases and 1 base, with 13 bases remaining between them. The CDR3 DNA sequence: TGTGCCAGCAGCGCGACCTTAAGGGGGAACACTGAAGCTTTCTTT. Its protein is CASSATLRGNTEAFF.

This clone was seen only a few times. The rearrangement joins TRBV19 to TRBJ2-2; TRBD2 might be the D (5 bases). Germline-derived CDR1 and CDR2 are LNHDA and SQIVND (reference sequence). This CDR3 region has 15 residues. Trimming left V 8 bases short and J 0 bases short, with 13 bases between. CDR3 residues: CASGQADTNTGELFF. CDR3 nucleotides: TGTGCCAGTGGGCAAGCGGATACGAACACCGGGGAGCTGTTTTTT.

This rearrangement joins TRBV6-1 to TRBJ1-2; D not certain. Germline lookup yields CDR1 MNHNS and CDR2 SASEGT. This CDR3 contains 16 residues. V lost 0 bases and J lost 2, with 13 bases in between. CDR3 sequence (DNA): TGTGCCAGCAGTGAAGCGATTGTGGACTTAAACTATGGCTACACCTTC. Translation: CASSEAIVDLNYGYTF.